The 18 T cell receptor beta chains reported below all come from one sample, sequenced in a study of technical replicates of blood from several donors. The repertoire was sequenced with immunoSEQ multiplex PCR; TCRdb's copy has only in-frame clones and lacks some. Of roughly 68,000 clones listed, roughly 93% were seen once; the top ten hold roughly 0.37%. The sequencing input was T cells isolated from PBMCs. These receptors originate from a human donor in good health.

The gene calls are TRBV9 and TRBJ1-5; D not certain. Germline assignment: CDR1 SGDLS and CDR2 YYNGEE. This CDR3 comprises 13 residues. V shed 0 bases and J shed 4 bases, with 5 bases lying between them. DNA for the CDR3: TGTGCCAGCAGCGTAGGGCAGAATCAGCCCCAGCATTTT. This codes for CASSVGQNQPQHF.

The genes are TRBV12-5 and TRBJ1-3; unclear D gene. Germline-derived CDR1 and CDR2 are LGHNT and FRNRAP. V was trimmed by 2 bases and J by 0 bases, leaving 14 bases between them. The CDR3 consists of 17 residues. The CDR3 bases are TGTGCTAGTGGTTTGCCGTCCCCGACACGCTCTGGAAACACCATATATTTT. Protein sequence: CASGLPSPTRSGNTIYF.

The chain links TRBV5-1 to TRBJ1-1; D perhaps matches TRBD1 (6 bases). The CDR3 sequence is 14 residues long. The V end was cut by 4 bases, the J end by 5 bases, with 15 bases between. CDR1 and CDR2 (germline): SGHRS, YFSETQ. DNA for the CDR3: TGCGCCAGCAGCGGAAAACAGGGACGTACTGAAGCTTTCTTT. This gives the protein CASSGKQGRTEAFF.

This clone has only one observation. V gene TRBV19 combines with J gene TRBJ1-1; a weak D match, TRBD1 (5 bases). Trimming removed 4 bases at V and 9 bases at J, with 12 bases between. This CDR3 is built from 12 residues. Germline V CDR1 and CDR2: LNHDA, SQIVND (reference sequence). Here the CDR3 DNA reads TGTGCCAGTAGTACCCAGGGATTTCAAGCTTTCTTT. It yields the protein CASSTQGFQAFF.

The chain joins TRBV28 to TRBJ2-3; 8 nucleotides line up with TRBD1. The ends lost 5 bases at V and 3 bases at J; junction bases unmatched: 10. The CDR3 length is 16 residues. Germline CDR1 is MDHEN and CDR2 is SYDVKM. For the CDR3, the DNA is TGTGCCAGCAGTCCCCCTTGGACAGGGCTAACAGATACGCAGTATTTT. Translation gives CASSPPWTGLTDTQYF.

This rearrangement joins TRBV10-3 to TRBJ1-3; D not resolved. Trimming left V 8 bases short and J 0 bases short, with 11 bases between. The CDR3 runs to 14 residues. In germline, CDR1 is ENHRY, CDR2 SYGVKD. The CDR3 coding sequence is TGTGCCATCCGAGAGGGAGCCTCTGGAAACACCATATATTTT. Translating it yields CAIREGASGNTIYF.

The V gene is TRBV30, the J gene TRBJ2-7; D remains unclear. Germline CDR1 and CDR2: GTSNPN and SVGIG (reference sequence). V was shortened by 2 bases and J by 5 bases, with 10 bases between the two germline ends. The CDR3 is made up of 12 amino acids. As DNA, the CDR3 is TGTGCCTGGAGTCCCTACTCAAACGAGCAGTACTTC. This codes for CAWSPYSNEQYF.

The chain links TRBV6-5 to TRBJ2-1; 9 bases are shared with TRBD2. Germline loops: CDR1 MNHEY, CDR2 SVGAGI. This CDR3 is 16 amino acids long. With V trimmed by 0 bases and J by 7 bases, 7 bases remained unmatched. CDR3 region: CASSYSWLAGKNEQFF. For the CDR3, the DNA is TGTGCCAGCAGTTACTCGTGGCTAGCGGGGAAAAATGAGCAGTTCTTC.

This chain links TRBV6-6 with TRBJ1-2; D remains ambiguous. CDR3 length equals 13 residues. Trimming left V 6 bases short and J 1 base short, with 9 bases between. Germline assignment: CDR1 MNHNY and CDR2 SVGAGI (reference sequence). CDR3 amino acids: CASSREVNYGYTF. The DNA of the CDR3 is TGTGCCAGCAGCCGCGAAGTTAACTATGGCTACACCTTC.

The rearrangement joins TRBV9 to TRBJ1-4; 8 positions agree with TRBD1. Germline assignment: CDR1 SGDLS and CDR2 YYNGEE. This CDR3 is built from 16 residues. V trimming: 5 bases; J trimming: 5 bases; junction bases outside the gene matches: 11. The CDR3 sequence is CASRSEVQGANEKLFF. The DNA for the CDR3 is TGTGCCAGCAGATCCGAGGTTCAGGGGGCGAATGAAAAACTGTTTTTT.

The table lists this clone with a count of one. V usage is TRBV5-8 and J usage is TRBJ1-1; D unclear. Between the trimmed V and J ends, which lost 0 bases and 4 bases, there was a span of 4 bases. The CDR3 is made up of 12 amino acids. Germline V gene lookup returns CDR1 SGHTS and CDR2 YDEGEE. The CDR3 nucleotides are TGTGCCAGCAGCTTGGCCAGCACTGAAGCTTTCTTT. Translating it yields CASSLASTEAFF.

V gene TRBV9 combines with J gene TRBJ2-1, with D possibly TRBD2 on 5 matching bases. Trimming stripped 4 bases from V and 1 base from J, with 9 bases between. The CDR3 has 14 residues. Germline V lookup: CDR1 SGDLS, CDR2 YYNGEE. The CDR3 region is CASSSRGSYNEQFF. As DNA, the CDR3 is TGTGCCAGCAGCTCTCGGGGTTCCTACAATGAGCAGTTCTTC. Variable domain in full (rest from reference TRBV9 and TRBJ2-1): DSGVTQTPKHLITATGQRVTLRCSPRSGDLSVYWYQQSLDQGLQFLIQYYNGEERAKGNILERFSAQQFPDLHSELNLSSLELGDSALYFCASSSRGSYNEQFFGPGTRLTVL.

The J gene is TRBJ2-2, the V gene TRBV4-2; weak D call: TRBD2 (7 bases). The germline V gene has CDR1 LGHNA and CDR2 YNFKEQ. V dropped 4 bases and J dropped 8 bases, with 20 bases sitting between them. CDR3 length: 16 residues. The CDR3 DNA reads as TGTGCCAGCAGCCGAGGGGGGGAGGCCCTAGGGGGGGAGCTGTTTTTT. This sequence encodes CASSRGGEALGGELFF.

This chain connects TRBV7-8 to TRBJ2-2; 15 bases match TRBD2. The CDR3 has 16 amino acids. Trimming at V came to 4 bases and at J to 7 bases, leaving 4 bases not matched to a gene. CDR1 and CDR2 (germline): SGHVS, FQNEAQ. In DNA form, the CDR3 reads TGTGCCAGCAGCTGGGGACTAGCGGGAGGAGACGGGGAGCTGTTTTTT. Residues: CASSWGLAGGDGELFF. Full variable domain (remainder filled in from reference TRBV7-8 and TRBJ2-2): GAGVSQSPRYKVAKRGQDVALRCDPISGHVSLFWYQQALGQGPEFLTYFQNEAQLDKSGLPSDRFFAERPEGSVSTLKIQRTQQEDSAVYLCASSWGLAGGDGELFFGEGSRLTVL.

CDR3 region: CASSLEAGVNNEQFF. The CDR3 DNA follows: TGCGCCAGCAGCTTGGAAGCGGGAGTGAACAATGAGCAGTTCTTC. J is TRBJ2-1 and V is TRBV5-1; TRBD2 aligns across 8 bases. Germline-derived CDR1 and CDR2 are SGHRS and YFSETQ. The CDR3 has 15 residues. Trimming at V came to 0 bases and at J to 5 bases, leaving 4 bases not matched to a gene.

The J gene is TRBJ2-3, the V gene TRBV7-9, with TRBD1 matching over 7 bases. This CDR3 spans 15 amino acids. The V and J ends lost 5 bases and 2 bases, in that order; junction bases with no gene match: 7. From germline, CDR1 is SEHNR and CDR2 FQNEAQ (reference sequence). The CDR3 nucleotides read TGTGCCAGCAGCCCAGGACAGGCCTACACAGATACGCAGTATTTT. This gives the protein CASSPGQAYTDTQYF.

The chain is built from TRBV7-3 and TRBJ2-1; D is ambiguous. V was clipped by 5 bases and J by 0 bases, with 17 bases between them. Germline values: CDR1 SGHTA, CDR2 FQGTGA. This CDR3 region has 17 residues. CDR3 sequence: CASSPLYYPSSYNEQFF. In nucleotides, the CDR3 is TGTGCCAGCAGCCCCTTATACTACCCGAGCTCCTACAATGAGCAGTTCTTC.

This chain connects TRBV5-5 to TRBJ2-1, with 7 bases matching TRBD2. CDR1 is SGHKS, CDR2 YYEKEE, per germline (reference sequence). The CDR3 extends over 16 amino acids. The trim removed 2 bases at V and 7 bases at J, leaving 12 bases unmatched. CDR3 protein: CASSLARREVLNEQFF. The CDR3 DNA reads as TGTGCCAGCAGCTTAGCGAGACGGGAGGTATTAAATGAGCAGTTCTTC.